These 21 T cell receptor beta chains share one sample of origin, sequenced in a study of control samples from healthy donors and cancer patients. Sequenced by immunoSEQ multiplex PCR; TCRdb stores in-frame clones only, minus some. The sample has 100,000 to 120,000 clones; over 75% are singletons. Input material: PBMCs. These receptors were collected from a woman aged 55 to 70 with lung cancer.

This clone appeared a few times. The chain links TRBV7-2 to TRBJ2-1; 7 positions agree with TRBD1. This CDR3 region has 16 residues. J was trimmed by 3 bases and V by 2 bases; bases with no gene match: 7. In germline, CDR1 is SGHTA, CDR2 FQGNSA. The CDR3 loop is CASSLQGRGYYNEQFF. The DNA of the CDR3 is TGTGCCAGCAGCTTACAGGGCAGGGGGTACTACAATGAGCAGTTCTTC.

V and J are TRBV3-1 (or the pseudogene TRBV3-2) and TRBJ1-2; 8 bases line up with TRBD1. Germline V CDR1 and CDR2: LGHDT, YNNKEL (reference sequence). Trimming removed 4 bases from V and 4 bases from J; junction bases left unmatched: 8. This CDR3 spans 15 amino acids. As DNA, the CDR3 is TGTGCCAGCAGCCTAGGACAGGGCGAAATCTATGGCTACACCTTC. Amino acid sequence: CASSLGQGEIYGYTF.

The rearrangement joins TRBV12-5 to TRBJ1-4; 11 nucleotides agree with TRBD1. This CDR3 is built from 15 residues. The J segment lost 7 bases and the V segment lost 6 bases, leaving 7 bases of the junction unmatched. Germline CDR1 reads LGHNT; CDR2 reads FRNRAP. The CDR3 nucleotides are TGTGCTAGTGGCCTAGGACAGGGGGCGGCTGAAAAACTGTTTTTT. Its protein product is CASGLGQGAAEKLFF.

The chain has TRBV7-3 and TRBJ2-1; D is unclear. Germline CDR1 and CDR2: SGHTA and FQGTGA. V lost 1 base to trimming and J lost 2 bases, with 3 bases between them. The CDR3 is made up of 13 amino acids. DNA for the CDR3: TGTGCCAGCAGCTTAAACCCCTACAATGAGCAGTTCTTC. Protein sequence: CASSLNPYNEQFF.

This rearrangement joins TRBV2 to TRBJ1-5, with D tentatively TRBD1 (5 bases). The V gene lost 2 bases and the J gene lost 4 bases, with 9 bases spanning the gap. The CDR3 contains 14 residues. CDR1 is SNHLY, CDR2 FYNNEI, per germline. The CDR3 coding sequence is TGTGCCAGCAGTGAATCGACAGAAAATCAGCCCCAGCATTTT. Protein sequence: CASSESTENQPQHF.

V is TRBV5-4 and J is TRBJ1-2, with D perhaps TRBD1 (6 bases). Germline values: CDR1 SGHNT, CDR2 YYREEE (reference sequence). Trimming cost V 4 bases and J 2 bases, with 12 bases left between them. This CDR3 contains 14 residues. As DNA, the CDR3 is TGTGCCAGCAGCCCTGGACAGTCGAACTATGGCTACACCTTC. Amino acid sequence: CASSPGQSNYGYTF.

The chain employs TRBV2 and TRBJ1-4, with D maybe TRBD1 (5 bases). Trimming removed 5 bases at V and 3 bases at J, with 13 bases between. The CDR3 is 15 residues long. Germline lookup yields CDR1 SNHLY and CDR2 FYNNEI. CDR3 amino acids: CASSSSGQANEKLFF. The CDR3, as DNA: TGTGCCAGCAGTTCTTCAGGGCAGGCTAATGAAAAACTGTTTTTT. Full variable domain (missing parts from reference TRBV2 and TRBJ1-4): EPEVTQTPSHQVTQMGQEVILRCVPISNHLYFYWYRQILGQKVEFLVSFYNNEISEKSEIFDDQFSVERPDGSNFTLKIRSTKLEDSAMYFCASSSSGQANEKLFFGSGTQLSVL.

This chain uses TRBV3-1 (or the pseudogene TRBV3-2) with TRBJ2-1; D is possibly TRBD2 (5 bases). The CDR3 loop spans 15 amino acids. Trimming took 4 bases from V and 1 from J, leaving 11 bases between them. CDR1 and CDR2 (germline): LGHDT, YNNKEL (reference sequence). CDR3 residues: CASSRRTSSYNEQFF. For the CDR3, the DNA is TGTGCCAGCAGCCGCCGAACTAGTTCCTACAATGAGCAGTTCTTC.

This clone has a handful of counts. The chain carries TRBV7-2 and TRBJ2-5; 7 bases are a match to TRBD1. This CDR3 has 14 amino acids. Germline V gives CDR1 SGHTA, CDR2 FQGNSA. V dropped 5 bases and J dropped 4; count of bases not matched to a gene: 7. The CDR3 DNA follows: TGTGCCAGCAGCACTGAACAGGGGCGAGAGACCCAGTACTTC. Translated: CASSTEQGRETQYF.

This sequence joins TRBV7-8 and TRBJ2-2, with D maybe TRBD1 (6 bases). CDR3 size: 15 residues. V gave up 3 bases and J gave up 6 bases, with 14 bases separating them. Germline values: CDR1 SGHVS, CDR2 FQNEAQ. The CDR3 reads CASSFRRQDAGELFF. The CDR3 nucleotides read TGTGCCAGCAGCTTCAGACGACAGGATGCCGGGGAGCTGTTTTTT.

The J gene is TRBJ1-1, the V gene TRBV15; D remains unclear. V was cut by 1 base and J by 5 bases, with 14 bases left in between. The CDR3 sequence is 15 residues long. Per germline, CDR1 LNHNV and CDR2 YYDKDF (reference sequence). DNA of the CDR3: TGTGCCACCAGCAGAGGAATCCCCGGGAGAACTGAAGCTTTCTTT. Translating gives CATSRGIPGRTEAFF.

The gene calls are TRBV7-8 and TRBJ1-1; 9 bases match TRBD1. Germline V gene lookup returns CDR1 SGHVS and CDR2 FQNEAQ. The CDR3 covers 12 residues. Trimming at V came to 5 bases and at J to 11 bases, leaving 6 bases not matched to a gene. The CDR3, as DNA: TGTGCCAGCAGCCCCCCAGGACAGGGGGCTTTCTTT. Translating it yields CASSPPGQGAFF.

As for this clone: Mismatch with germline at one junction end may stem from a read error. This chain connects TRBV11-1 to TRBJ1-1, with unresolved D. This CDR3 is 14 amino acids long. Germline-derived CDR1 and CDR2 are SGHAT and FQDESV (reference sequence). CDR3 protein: CASSLASMNTEAFF. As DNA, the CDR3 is TGTGCCAGCAGCCTAGCTAGTATGAACACTGAAGCTTTCTTT.

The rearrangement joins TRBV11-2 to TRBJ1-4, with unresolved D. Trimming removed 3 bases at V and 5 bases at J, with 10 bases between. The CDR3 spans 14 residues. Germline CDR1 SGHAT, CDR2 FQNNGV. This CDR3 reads CASSFRQANEKLFF. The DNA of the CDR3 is TGTGCCAGCAGCTTCCGACAAGCAAATGAAAAACTGTTTTTT.

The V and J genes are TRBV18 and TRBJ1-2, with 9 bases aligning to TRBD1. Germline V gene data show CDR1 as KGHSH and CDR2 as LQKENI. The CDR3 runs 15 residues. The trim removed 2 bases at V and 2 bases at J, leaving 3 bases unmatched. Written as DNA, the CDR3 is TGTGCCAGCTCACCAGCGGGACAGGGAAACTATGGCTACACCTTC. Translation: CASSPAGQGNYGYTF.

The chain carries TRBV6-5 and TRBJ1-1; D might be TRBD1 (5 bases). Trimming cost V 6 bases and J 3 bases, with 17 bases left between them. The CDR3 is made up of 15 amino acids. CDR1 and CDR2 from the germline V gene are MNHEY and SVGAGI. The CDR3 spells CASSPLGQGDTEAFF. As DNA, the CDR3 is TGTGCCAGCAGCCCCTTGGGCCAGGGAGACACTGAAGCTTTCTTT.

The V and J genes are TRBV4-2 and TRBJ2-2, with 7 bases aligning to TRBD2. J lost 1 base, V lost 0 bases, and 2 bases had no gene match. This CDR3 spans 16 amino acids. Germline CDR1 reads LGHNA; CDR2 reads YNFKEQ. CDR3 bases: TGTGCCAGCAGCCAAGAGCGCGGGGGGAACACCGGGGAGCTGTTTTTT. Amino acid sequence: CASSQERGGNTGELFF.

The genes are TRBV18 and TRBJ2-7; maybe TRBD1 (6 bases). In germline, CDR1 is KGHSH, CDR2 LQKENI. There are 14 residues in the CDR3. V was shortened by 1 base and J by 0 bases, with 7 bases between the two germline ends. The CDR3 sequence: CASSPRTASYEQYF. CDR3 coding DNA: TGTGCCAGCTCACCACGGACAGCCTCCTACGAGCAGTACTTC. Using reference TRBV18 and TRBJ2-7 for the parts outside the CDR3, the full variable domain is NAGVMQNPRHLVRRRGQEARLRCSPMKGHSHVYWYRQLPEEGLKFMVYLQKENIIDESGMPKERFSAEFPKEGPSILRIQQVVRGDSAAYFCASSPRTASYEQYFGPGTRLTVT.

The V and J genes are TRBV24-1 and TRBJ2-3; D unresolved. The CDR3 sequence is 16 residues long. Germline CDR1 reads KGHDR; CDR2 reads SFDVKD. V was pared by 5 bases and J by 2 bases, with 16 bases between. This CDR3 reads CATSAFPGQNTDTQYF. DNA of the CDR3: TGTGCCACCAGTGCCTTCCCAGGTCAAAACACAGATACGCAGTATTTT.

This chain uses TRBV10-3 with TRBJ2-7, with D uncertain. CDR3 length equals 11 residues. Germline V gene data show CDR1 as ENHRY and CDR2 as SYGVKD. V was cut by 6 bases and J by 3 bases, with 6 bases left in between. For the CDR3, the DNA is TGTGCCATCAGAGAAGACTACGAGCAGTACTTC. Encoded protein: CAIREDYEQYF.

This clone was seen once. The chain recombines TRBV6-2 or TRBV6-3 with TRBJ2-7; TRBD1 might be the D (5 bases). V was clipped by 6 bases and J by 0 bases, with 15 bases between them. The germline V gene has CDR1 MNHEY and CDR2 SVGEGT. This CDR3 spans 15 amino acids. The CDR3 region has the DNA TGTGCCAGCAGCCTAGGGGTCCAAAGCTCCTACGAGCAGTACTTC. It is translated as CASSLGVQSSYEQYF.